These T cell receptor beta chains were read from a single sample in a study of CD8 T cells in ankylosing spondylitis. Each CDR3 protein gets one entry after TCRdb re-called the 5' RACE reads with MiXCR. The table includes under 450,000 distinct CDR3 sequences, 17% detected once. Sequencing was performed on blood, either unsorted or a sorted T cell fraction (not recorded which). The source of these receptors is a male donor with ankylosing spondylitis. Each CDR3 is given with its conserved first and last residue. Each record gives: CDR3 protein, CDR3 DNA, J gene, D gene, clone size, V gene. A D gene is named only where the DNA matches it firmly. For some rows the clone size is stated as once, few or many, or as a class when expanded; others skip it.

cdr3_aa: CASSEGQGQPQHF; cdr3_nt: TGTGCCAGCAGTGAGGGGCAGGGCCAGCCCCAGCATTTT; j_call: TRBJ1-5; d_call: NA; clone_size: NA; v_call: TRBV2
cdr3_aa: CASSPMGGNTGELFF; cdr3_nt: TGTGCCAGCAGTCCCATGGGGGGGAACACCGGGGAGCTGTTTTTT; j_call: TRBJ2-2; d_call: NA; clone_size: few; v_call: TRBV27
cdr3_aa: CSARVGNYEQYF; cdr3_nt: TGCAGTGCTAGAGTGGGGAATTACGAGCAGTACTTC; j_call: TRBJ2-7; d_call: NA; clone_size: few; v_call: TRBV20-1
cdr3_aa: CASSYGQTRQPQHF; cdr3_nt: TGTGCCAGCAGTTACGGTCAGACTCGGCAGCCCCAGCATTTT; j_call: TRBJ1-5; d_call: NA; clone_size: NA; v_call: TRBV6-5
cdr3_aa: CAIKPDGVLAEAFF; cdr3_nt: TGTGCCATCAAACCGGACGGGGTCCTCGCTGAAGCTTTCTTT; j_call: TRBJ1-1; d_call: NA; clone_size: NA; v_call: TRBV10-3
cdr3_aa: CASSPTQGDYEQYF; cdr3_nt: TGTGCCAGCAGCCCCACACAGGGCGACTACGAGCAGTACTTC; j_call: TRBJ2-7; d_call: NA; clone_size: NA; v_call: TRBV3-1
cdr3_aa: CASSFGGHQETQYF; cdr3_nt: TGTGCCAGCAGTTTCGGCGGGCACCAAGAGACCCAGTACTTC; j_call: TRBJ2-5; d_call: NA; clone_size: few; v_call: TRBV12-3/TRBV12-4
cdr3_aa: CASSIRSDGNTIYF; cdr3_nt: TGTGCCAGCAGCATTAGATCAGACGGAAACACCATATATTTT; j_call: TRBJ1-3; d_call: NA; clone_size: NA; v_call: TRBV7-8
cdr3_aa: CASSFADRSYEQYF; cdr3_nt: TGTGCCAGCAGTTTCGCCGACAGGTCCTACGAGCAGTACTTC; j_call: TRBJ2-7; d_call: NA; clone_size: many; v_call: TRBV12-3/TRBV12-4
cdr3_aa: CASSRPGTGLHTEAFF; cdr3_nt: TGTGCCAGCAGCCGTCCCGGGACAGGGTTACACACTGAAGCTTTCTTT; j_call: TRBJ1-1; d_call: TRBD1; clone_size: NA; v_call: TRBV7-2
cdr3_aa: CASSYSRENTEAFF; cdr3_nt: TGTGCCAGCAGTTATTCAAGGGAGAACACTGAAGCTTTCTTT; j_call: TRBJ1-1; d_call: NA; clone_size: NA; v_call: TRBV6-7
cdr3_aa: CASSYGTGNSPLHF; cdr3_nt: TGTGCCAGTAGTTATGGGACAGGAAATTCACCCCTCCACTTT; j_call: TRBJ1-6; d_call: TRBD1; clone_size: few; v_call: TRBV19
cdr3_aa: CASSPQARGATNEKLFF; cdr3_nt: TGTGCCAGCAGCCCCCAGGCGAGGGGGGCAACTAATGAAAAACTGTTTTTT; j_call: TRBJ1-4; d_call: NA; clone_size: few; v_call: TRBV7-2
cdr3_aa: CASSRIPQREYEQYF; cdr3_nt: TGTGCCAGCAGCCGAATACCACAACGGGAGTACGAGCAGTACTTC; j_call: TRBJ2-7; d_call: NA; clone_size: once; v_call: TRBV11-2
cdr3_aa: CASSDTQTSYNEQFF; cdr3_nt: TGTGCCAGCTCAGACACCCAGACTTCATACAATGAGCAGTTCTTC; j_call: TRBJ2-1; d_call: NA; clone_size: NA; v_call: TRBV18
cdr3_aa: CASSVGAESFSGELFF; cdr3_nt: TGTGCCAGCAGCGTAGGCGCTGAATCTTTTTCCGGGGAGCTGTTTTTT; j_call: TRBJ2-2; d_call: NA; clone_size: NA; v_call: TRBV9
cdr3_aa: CASSSTEEGRTSFGNTEAFF; cdr3_nt: TGTGCCAGCAGCTCAACGGAGGAAGGGAGAACCTCCTTCGGGAACACTGAAGCTTTCTTT; j_call: TRBJ1-1; d_call: NA; clone_size: few; v_call: TRBV11-1
cdr3_aa: CSASGDGNYGYTF; cdr3_nt: TGCAGTGCTAGTGGTGATGGAAACTATGGCTACACCTTC; j_call: TRBJ1-2; d_call: NA; clone_size: many; v_call: TRBV20-1
cdr3_aa: CASSVAVGRGETQYF; cdr3_nt: TGTGCCAGCAGCGTAGCAGTGGGCAGGGGTGAGACCCAGTACTTC; j_call: TRBJ2-5; d_call: NA; clone_size: NA; v_call: TRBV9
cdr3_aa: CASRVRANEKLFF; cdr3_nt: TGTGCCAGCCGTGTAAGAGCTAATGAAAAACTGTTTTTT; j_call: TRBJ1-4; d_call: NA; clone_size: NA; v_call: TRBV6-1
cdr3_aa: CASSLGEVVNIQYF; cdr3_nt: TGTGCCAGCAGCCTCGGGGAGGTAGTAAACATTCAGTACTTC; j_call: TRBJ2-4; d_call: NA; clone_size: many; v_call: TRBV6-1
cdr3_aa: CASLITGANYGYTF; cdr3_nt: TGTGCCAGCCTCATAACAGGGGCTAACTATGGCTACACCTTC; j_call: TRBJ1-2; d_call: TRBD1; clone_size: NA; v_call: TRBV6-1
cdr3_aa: CATSRVIAGAWDTDTQYF; cdr3_nt: TGTGCCACCAGCAGAGTTATCGCGGGAGCCTGGGACACAGATACGCAGTATTTT; j_call: TRBJ2-3; d_call: TRBD2; clone_size: few; v_call: TRBV15
cdr3_aa: CASSLFSSSSGANVLTF; cdr3_nt: TGTGCCAGCAGCCTCTTCTCTAGCTCCTCTGGGGCCAACGTCCTGACTTTC; j_call: TRBJ2-6; d_call: NA; clone_size: few; v_call: TRBV7-2
cdr3_aa: CASRPTGARGYTF; cdr3_nt: TGTGCCAGCAGACCTACAGGGGCGAGAGGCTACACCTTC; j_call: TRBJ1-2; d_call: TRBD1; clone_size: NA; v_call: TRBV12-3/TRBV12-4
cdr3_aa: CASSLVGTVYNEQFF; cdr3_nt: TGCGCCAGCAGCTTGGTCGGTACCGTCTACAATGAGCAGTTCTTC; j_call: TRBJ2-1; d_call: NA; clone_size: few; v_call: TRBV5-1
cdr3_aa: CASSLAPPNYGYTF; cdr3_nt: TGCGCCAGCAGCTTGGCCCCGCCTAACTATGGCTACACCTTC; j_call: TRBJ1-2; d_call: NA; clone_size: many; v_call: TRBV5-1
cdr3_aa: CASSFLTGWTEAFF; cdr3_nt: TGTGCCAGCAGCTTTTTAACAGGTTGGACTGAAGCTTTCTTT; j_call: TRBJ1-1; d_call: NA; clone_size: NA; v_call: TRBV7-9
cdr3_aa: CASSISRPSNQPQHF; cdr3_nt: TGTGCCAGTAGTATAAGCAGGCCTAGCAATCAGCCCCAGCATTTT; j_call: TRBJ1-5; d_call: NA; clone_size: NA; v_call: TRBV19
cdr3_aa: CSASSPGRATQYF; cdr3_nt: TGCAGTGCTAGTTCCCCAGGGAGGGCTACGCAGTATTTT; j_call: TRBJ2-3; d_call: TRBD2; clone_size: few; v_call: TRBV20-1
cdr3_aa: CSVVDGTGGLRETQYF; cdr3_nt: TGCAGCGTTGTTGATGGGACAGGGGGCCTTAGGGAGACCCAGTACTTC; j_call: TRBJ2-5; d_call: TRBD1; clone_size: NA; v_call: TRBV29-1
cdr3_aa: CAISVSDRGNNEQFF; cdr3_nt: TGTGCCATCAGTGTATCGGACAGGGGAAACAATGAGCAGTTCTTC; j_call: TRBJ2-1; d_call: TRBD1; clone_size: NA; v_call: TRBV10-3
cdr3_aa: CASSLGGTSNQPQHF; cdr3_nt: TGTGCCAGCAGTTTAGGGGGAACTAGCAATCAGCCCCAGCATTTT; j_call: TRBJ1-5; d_call: NA; clone_size: NA; v_call: TRBV12-3/TRBV12-4
cdr3_aa: CASSDGQGRNTIYF; cdr3_nt: TGTGCCAGCAGCGATGGACAGGGTAGAAACACCATATATTTT; j_call: TRBJ1-3; d_call: TRBD1; clone_size: few; v_call: TRBV9
cdr3_aa: CASSEGNLSPLHF; cdr3_nt: TGTGCCAGCAGTGAAGGAAATCTTTCACCCCTCCACTTT; j_call: TRBJ1-6; d_call: NA; clone_size: few; v_call: TRBV2
cdr3_aa: CASSQGTSGRAGETQYF; cdr3_nt: TGTGCCAGCAGCCAAGGGACTAGCGGGAGGGCGGGGGAGACCCAGTACTTC; j_call: TRBJ2-5; d_call: TRBD2; clone_size: NA; v_call: TRBV3-1
cdr3_aa: CASSLVWGRDKAKNIQYF; cdr3_nt: TGTGCCAGCAGCTTAGTCTGGGGCAGGGACAAAGCCAAAAACATTCAGTACTTC; j_call: TRBJ2-4; d_call: NA; clone_size: NA; v_call: TRBV7-8
cdr3_aa: CASSYRAGGMDEQYF; cdr3_nt: TGTGCCAGCAGTTACCGTGCAGGGGGCATGGACGAGCAGTACTTC; j_call: TRBJ2-7; d_call: TRBD1; clone_size: NA; v_call: TRBV6-5
cdr3_aa: CASTKGPRDYEQYF; cdr3_nt: TGTGCCAGTACCAAGGGACCGAGAGACTACGAGCAGTACTTC; j_call: TRBJ2-7; d_call: NA; clone_size: few; v_call: TRBV19
cdr3_aa: CASGKGPSVNTGELFF; cdr3_nt: TGTGCCAGCGGGAAAGGGCCTAGCGTGAACACCGGGGAGCTGTTTTTT; j_call: TRBJ2-2; d_call: NA; clone_size: few; v_call: TRBV28
cdr3_aa: CAWKGTDSGNTIYF; cdr3_nt: TGTGCCTGGAAGGGGACGGACTCTGGAAACACCATATATTTT; j_call: TRBJ1-3; d_call: NA; clone_size: NA; v_call: TRBV30
cdr3_aa: CASSPRTSPNYGYTF; cdr3_nt: TGTGCCAGCAGTCCACGGACAAGCCCTAACTATGGCTACACCTTC; j_call: TRBJ1-2; d_call: NA; clone_size: NA; v_call: TRBV6-1
cdr3_aa: CSVESFSNYGYTF; cdr3_nt: TGCAGCGTTGAATCTTTCAGCAACTATGGCTACACCTTC; j_call: TRBJ1-2; d_call: NA; clone_size: many; v_call: TRBV29-1
cdr3_aa: CASIPGADYTEAFF; cdr3_nt: TGTGCCAGCATCCCAGGGGCGGATTACACTGAAGCTTTCTTT; j_call: TRBJ1-1; d_call: NA; clone_size: NA; v_call: TRBV28
cdr3_aa: CSAPRWTGAGTDTQYF; cdr3_nt: TGCAGTGCTCCGCGATGGACGGGGGCTGGCACAGATACGCAGTATTTT; j_call: TRBJ2-3; d_call: NA; clone_size: NA; v_call: TRBV20-1
cdr3_aa: CASSLAGQHNEQFF; cdr3_nt: TGTGCCAGCAGCTTAGCCGGACAGCACAATGAGCAGTTCTTC; j_call: TRBJ2-1; d_call: NA; clone_size: few; v_call: TRBV7-2
cdr3_aa: CASSYNQGQPQHF; cdr3_nt: TGTGCCAGCAGCTACAACCAGGGACAGCCCCAGCATTTT; j_call: TRBJ1-5; d_call: NA; clone_size: few; v_call: TRBV6-2/TRBV6-3
cdr3_aa: CASSSTGLYEQYF; cdr3_nt: TGTGCCAGCAGCTCCACTGGTCTCTACGAGCAGTACTTC; j_call: TRBJ2-7; d_call: NA; clone_size: NA; v_call: TRBV7-3
cdr3_aa: CASSLRRGPYEQYF; cdr3_nt: TGTGCCAGCAGCTTACGCAGGGGCCCCTACGAGCAGTACTTC; j_call: TRBJ2-7; d_call: NA; clone_size: NA; v_call: TRBV7-8
cdr3_aa: CASSEVQVGGHGYTF; cdr3_nt: TGTGCCAGCAGTGAAGTACAGGTCGGGGGTCATGGCTACACCTTC; j_call: TRBJ1-2; d_call: NA; clone_size: NA; v_call: TRBV2
cdr3_aa: CASSLAGTGGTDTQYF; cdr3_nt: TGCGCCAGCAGCTTGGCCGGGACAGGGGGCACAGATACGCAGTATTTT; j_call: TRBJ2-3; d_call: TRBD1; clone_size: few; v_call: TRBV5-1
cdr3_aa: CASSQDGVGPPYEQYF; cdr3_nt: TGTGCCAGCAGCCAAGATGGGGTGGGGCCCCCCTACGAGCAGTACTTC; j_call: TRBJ2-7; d_call: NA; clone_size: NA; v_call: TRBV4-2
cdr3_aa: CASSTPDRAQPQHF; cdr3_nt: TGTGCCAGCAGCACCCCCGACAGGGCTCAGCCCCAGCATTTT; j_call: TRBJ1-5; d_call: TRBD1; clone_size: few; v_call: TRBV4-2
cdr3_aa: CASSPDRGLNTEAFF; cdr3_nt: TGTGCCAGCAGTCCCGACCGAGGGCTGAACACTGAAGCTTTCTTT; j_call: TRBJ1-1; d_call: NA; clone_size: many; v_call: TRBV12-3/TRBV12-4
cdr3_aa: CASSPGPGWGSYNEQFF; cdr3_nt: TGTGCCAGCAGCCCCGGGCCCGGGTGGGGCTCCTACAATGAGCAGTTCTTC; j_call: TRBJ2-1; d_call: NA; clone_size: once; v_call: TRBV5-6